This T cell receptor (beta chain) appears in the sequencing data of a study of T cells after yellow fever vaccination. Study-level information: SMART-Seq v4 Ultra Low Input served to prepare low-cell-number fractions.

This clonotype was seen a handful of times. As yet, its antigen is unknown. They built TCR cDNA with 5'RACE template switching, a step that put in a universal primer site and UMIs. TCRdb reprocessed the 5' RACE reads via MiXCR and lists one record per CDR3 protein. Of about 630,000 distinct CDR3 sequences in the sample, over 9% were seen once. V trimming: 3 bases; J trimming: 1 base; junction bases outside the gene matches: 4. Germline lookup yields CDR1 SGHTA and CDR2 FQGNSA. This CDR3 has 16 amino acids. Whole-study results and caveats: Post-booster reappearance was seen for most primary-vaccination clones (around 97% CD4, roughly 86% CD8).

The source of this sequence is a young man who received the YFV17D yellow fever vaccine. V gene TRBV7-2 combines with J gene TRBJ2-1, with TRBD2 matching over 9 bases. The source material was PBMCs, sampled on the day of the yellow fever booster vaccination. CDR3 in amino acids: CASSLISGSSYNEQFF. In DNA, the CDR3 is TGTGCCAGCAGCTTGATTAGCGGGAGTTCCTACAATGAGCAGTTCTTC.